Listed here is a single T cell receptor (beta chain). Per the original methods: Reference gene primer amplification gave estimated nucleated cell counts. Sequencing used immunoSEQ multiplex PCR; TCRdb keeps in-frame clones, though not all of them. For V, J and clone size, that table is used; D and trimming come from the DNA. This table has hundreds of thousands of clones, around 85% appearing once. These data come from a study of blood T cell repertoires in COVID-19. The CDR3 spans 15 residues. Trimming stripped 1 base from V and 4 bases from J, with 13 bases between. Germline values: CDR1 LGHNT, CDR2 FRNRAP.

This clonotype was obtained from a woman in her forties who had recovered from COVID-19. The chain combines TRBV12-5 with TRBJ1-2, with a weak D call TRBD1 (6 bases). The specimen was PBMCs or T cells enriched from blood (not recorded which). The CDR3 DNA sequence: TGTGCTAGTGGTTTGGAGACAGGAGCTGCCTATGGCTACACCTTC. It codes for CASGLETGAAYGYTF.